This T cell receptor (beta chain) was identified in a study of T cell repertoires in cytomegalovirus infection (dated by TCRdb to between 2018 and 2021). Study-level background: Recently identified HLA-C-restricted CMV epitopes, whose presentation resists viral immunomodulation, were targeted by peptide stimulations together with well-studied HLA-B-restricted epitopes. Because public TCR beta signatures pointed to carriage of CMV infection together with the matching HLA type, the HLA type of each donor mattered for the analysis.

The meaning of the sample's treatment or condition label: in vitro stimulation with specific CMV peptide epitopes to enrich CMV-specific T cells. The CDR3 measures 18 amino acids from cysteine to phenylalanine. The DNA shown is the 54-base CDR3, in frame from base 1. V ends up 0 bases short and J 3 bases short, with an unmatched junction base count of 13. Sequences SGHNT (CDR1) and YYREEE (CDR2) are obtained from the germline V gene (reference sequence). On the study overall, not on this receptor specifically: Carriers of CMV infection plus the relevant HLA type were discriminated by the cumulative frequency of public TCR beta family members in the study cohort and in an independent roughly 350-donor cohort. The ex vivo response was dominated by HLA-C-restricted CMV-specific TCR beta clonotypes, which also provided the single most frequent clonotype in two of eight donors.

Instrument used: Illumina HiSeq 1500. Through fastp at Q25 and MiXCR, TCRdb rebuilt clones from the public reads, retaining in-frame beta chains. Rows with one shared CDR3 protein collapse into an entry with the most common genes and DNA. The sample table lists more than 85,000 distinct CDR3 sequences, around 31% of them with a count of one. The ten biggest clones cover approximately 78% of the sample. The table lists this clonotype with a few counts. Its target antigen remains unknown. Per-base quality was not reported, and no clone a single base away is much larger than it. This TCR derives from a human donor in good health (CMV status not recorded). Some clones in this sample may be carry-over from other donors' samples. The starting material was CD8+ T cells from cultured PBMCs, obtained from culture after CMV antigen stimulation. The V and J segments used are TRBV5-4 and TRBJ1-2; TRBD1 agrees with 8 junctional bases. The sequenced DNA: TGTGCCAGCAGCTTGGTCGGACAGGGTGCTGTTATCGACTATGGCTACACCTTC. It codes for CASSLVGQGAVIDYGYTF.